Detailed here is one TCR beta chain. The germline V and J ends were trimmed by 5 bases and 5 bases, with 22 bases remaining between them. The CDR3 loop spans 17 amino acids. CDR1 is LNHDA, CDR2 SQIVND, per germline (reference sequence). The assay was immunoSEQ multiplex PCR, and TCRdb's table has in-frame clones only and misses some. This sample has around 12,000 clones, with 85% to 90% found just once. The sample originates from a study of T cell changes during pregnancy in multiple sclerosis. The receptor was isolated from a female donor in good health, enrolled as a control in a pregnancy study. The V call is TRBV19, the J call TRBJ2-1; D possibly corresponds to TRBD2 (5 bases). Sequenced here: CD8+ T cells from peripheral blood mononuclear cells, sampled in the second trimester of pregnancy. CDR3 sequence reads: CASSFRDGVWGDNEQFF. CDR3 nucleotide sequence: TGTGCCAGTAGTTTCCGAGACGGGGTTTGGGGAGACAATGAGCAGTTCTTC.